The clone carrying this T cell receptor beta chain was counted a single time. Antigen: not known. Profiling relied on immunoSEQ multiplex PCR, and the TCRdb table lists in-frame clones only, not all of them. The table has 70,000 to 80,000 clones, around 89% seen once. The germline gives CDR1 MDHEN, CDR2 SYDVKM. The ends were cut back, 5 bases at V and 9 bases at J, with 14 bases in the middle. CDR3 size: 13 residues. The data belong to a study of OX40 agonist ivuxolimab in advanced cancers. The study's findings and limits: The CD4+ and CD8+ T cells in the blood had expanded clonally by week 6 at 0.1 to 3.0 mg/kg. On average, CD8+ T cells showed a greater number of expanded clones than CD4+.

Exclusion applied to patients with autoimmune disease history or systemic immunosuppression. The receptor comes from an adult with an advanced solid tumor such as melanoma, head and neck, liver or kidney cancer. The J gene is TRBJ1-5, the V gene TRBV28; no firm D call. This material consisted of CD4+ or CD8+ T cells sorted from blood, taken in a trial of the OX40 agonist ivuxolimab. CDR3 in amino acids: CASSRARWRPQHF. In DNA form, the CDR3 reads TGTGCCAGCAGTCGGGCCAGGTGGAGGCCCCAGCATTTT.